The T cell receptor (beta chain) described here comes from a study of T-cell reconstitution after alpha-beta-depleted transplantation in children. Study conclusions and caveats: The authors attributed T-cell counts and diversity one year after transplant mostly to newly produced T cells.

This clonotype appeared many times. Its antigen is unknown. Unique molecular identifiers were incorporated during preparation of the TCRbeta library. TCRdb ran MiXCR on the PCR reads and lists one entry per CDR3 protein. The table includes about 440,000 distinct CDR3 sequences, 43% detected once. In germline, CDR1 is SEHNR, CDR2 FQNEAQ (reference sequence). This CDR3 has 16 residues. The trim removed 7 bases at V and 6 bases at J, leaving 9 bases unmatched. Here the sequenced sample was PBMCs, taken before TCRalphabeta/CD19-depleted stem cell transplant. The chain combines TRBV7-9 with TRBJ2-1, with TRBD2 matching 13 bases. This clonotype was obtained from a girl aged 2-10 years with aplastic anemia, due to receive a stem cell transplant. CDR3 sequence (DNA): TGTGCCAGCACCTTGACTAGCGGGAGGATAGCCAATGAGCAGTTCTTC. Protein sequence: CASTLTSGRIANEQFF.